This T cell receptor (beta chain) was recorded in a study of molecular identifiers for immune sequencing clone quantification. Study information: RNA from 20,000 or 100,000 naive CD8 cells was split five ways in replicates, with four sequenced. Study conclusions and caveats: Clones above 20 RNA copies held over 99% of effector molecules, under 1% in naive cells. Spiked Jurkat TCR RNA equal to one cell could reportedly be picked out among approximately 980,000 naive cells.

Sorted inputs of about 20,000 to 1,000,000 cells, with 10%, 30% or 50% RNA, yielded naive CD8 libraries. One entry per CDR3 protein, called by TCRdb with MiXCR from the PCR reads. This sample has about 97,000 distinct CDR3 sequences, with approximately 24% found just once. About this clonotype itself: Its specificity is not known.

Germline-derived CDR1 and CDR2 are GTSNPN and SVGIG (reference sequence). This CDR3 contains 12 residues. V was cut by 2 bases and J by 4 bases, with 8 bases left in between. The clonotype originates from a human donor in good health. Some libraries in this study had Jurkat cell RNA spiked in. Sequenced sample: naive CD8+ T cells from blood, with Jurkat cell RNA spiked in. Subset described: FACS-sorted CD8+CD4-CCR7+CD45RA+ naive T cells. V is TRBV30 and J is TRBJ1-1; no definite D call. The CDR3 DNA follows: TGTGCCTGGAGTCTCCGAATCACTGAAGCTTTCTTT. This encodes CAWSLRITEAFF.